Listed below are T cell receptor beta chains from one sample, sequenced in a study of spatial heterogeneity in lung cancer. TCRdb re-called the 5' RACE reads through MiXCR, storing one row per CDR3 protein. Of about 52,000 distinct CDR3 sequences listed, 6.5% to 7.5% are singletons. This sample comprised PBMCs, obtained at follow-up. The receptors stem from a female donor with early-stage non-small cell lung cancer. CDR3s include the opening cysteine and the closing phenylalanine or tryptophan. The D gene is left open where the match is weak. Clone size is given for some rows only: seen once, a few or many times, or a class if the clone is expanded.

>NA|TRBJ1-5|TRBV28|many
TGTGCCAGCACCATAGGCGGACAGATCCATCAGCCCCAGCATTTT
CASTIGGQIHQPQHF
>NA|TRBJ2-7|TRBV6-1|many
TGTGCCAGCATTGTGGGATACGAGCAGTACTTC
CASIVGYEQYF
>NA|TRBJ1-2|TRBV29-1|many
TGCAGCGGCACCTTAGGAGTGAGTAACGGCTACACCTTC
CSGTLGVSNGYTF
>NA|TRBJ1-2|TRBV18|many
TGTGCCAGCTCACCGGATCAGGGTCCCTATGGCTACACCTTC
CASSPDQGPYGYTF
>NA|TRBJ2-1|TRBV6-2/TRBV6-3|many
TGTGCCAGCAGTGGAACAGCTAATGAGCAGTTCTTC
CASSGTANEQFF
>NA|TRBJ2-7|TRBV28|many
TGTGCCAGCACGGGGCTCCCTGGGTTAGTGGACGAGCAGTACTTC
CASTGLPGLVDEQYF
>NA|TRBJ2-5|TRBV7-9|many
TGTGCCAGCAGCTCTTGGTCCGGGACTGACGAGACCCAGTACTTC
CASSSWSGTDETQYF
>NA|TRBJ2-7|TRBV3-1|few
TGTGCCAGCAGCCAAGGAGCAGGGCCGATCTCCTACGAGCAGTACTTC
CASSQGAGPISYEQYF
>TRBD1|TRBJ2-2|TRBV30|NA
TGTGCCTGGAGTGCCTCCCGGACAGGGCGAACCGGGGAGCTGTTTTTT
CAWSASRTGRTGELFF
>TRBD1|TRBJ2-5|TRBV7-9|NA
TGTGCCAGCAGCGCGGGACAGGGCCAAGAGACCCAGTACTTC
CASSAGQGQETQYF